These T cell receptor beta chains were read from a single sample in a study of blood T cell repertoires in COVID-19. TCRdb's table, derived via immunoSEQ multiplex PCR, lists solely in-frame clones and lacks some. The sample holds roughly 160,000 clones, almost 85% seen once. Input material: peripheral blood. The receptors stem from a woman aged 80 or over with COVID-19, enrolled during active disease. Both conserved end residues are part of each CDR3. D genes are given only for firm matches. Rows give clone size only sometimes, using once, few, many, or a class for an expanded clone.

>TRBJ2-5|NA|TRBV7-3|TRBD1
CASSLTGQGRETQYF
TGTGCCAGCAGCTTAACAGGACAGGGACGGGAGACCCAGTACTTC
>TRBJ1-3|NA|TRBV18|NA
CASSPRYGNTIYF
TGTGCCAGCTCACCGCGGTACGGAAACACCATATATTTT
>TRBJ2-4|NA|TRBV23-1|TRBD2
CASSHWEGAKNIQYF
TGCGCCAGCAGTCACTGGGAGGGAGCCAAAAACATTCAGTACTTC
>TRBJ1-1|NA|TRBV4-1|TRBD1
CASSQKGGANTEAFF
TGCGCCAGCAGCCAAAAAGGGGGCGCGAACACTGAAGCTTTCTTT
>TRBJ2-1|NA|TRBV18|NA
CASARGGSYNEQFF
TGTGCCAGCGCAAGGGGGGGGTCCTACAATGAGCAGTTCTTC
>TRBJ2-3|NA|TRBV6-6|TRBD2
CASSGRRGRVTDTQYF
TGTGCCAGCAGTGGCCGACGCGGGAGGGTCACAGATACGCAGTATTTT
>TRBJ2-7|NA|TRBV5-1|TRBD1
CASRSGTGVLYEQYF
TGCGCCAGCAGGTCCGGGACAGGGGTCTTATACGAGCAGTACTTC
>TRBJ2-1|NA|TRBV30|TRBD2
CAWRGIHSGRAHGEQFF
TGTGCCTGGAGGGGGATACATAGCGGGAGGGCCCACGGTGAGCAGTTCTTC
>TRBJ1-4|NA|TRBV19|TRBD1
CASSKWRTGPNEKLFF
TGTGCCAGTAGTAAGTGGCGGACAGGCCCGAATGAAAAACTGTTTTTT
>TRBJ1-1|NA|TRBV9|NA
CASSVGSGVENTEAFF
TGTGCCAGCAGCGTAGGGTCAGGGGTGGAAAACACTGAAGCTTTCTTT
>TRBJ2-3|NA|TRBV5-1|NA
CASSSLPGKGGGDTQYF
TGCGCCAGCAGCTCCCTTCCAGGAAAAGGGGGTGGAGATACGCAGTATTTT
>TRBJ1-4|NA|TRBV4-3|NA
CASSQGSSWDEKLFF
TGCGCCAGCAGCCAAGGTAGCTCGTGGGATGAAAAACTGTTTTTT
>TRBJ2-2|few|TRBV4-1|TRBD2
CASSQVAGGPTGELFF
TGCGCCAGCAGCCAGGTAGCGGGAGGGCCGACCGGGGAGCTGTTTTTT
>TRBJ2-7|NA|TRBV10-1|TRBD2
CASGGLAGEQYF
TGCGCCAGCGGTGGACTAGCGGGCGAGCAGTACTTC
>TRBJ1-4|NA|TRBV2|NA
CASRSTGATNEKLFF
TGTGCCAGCCGATCGACCGGAGCAACTAATGAAAAACTGTTTTTT